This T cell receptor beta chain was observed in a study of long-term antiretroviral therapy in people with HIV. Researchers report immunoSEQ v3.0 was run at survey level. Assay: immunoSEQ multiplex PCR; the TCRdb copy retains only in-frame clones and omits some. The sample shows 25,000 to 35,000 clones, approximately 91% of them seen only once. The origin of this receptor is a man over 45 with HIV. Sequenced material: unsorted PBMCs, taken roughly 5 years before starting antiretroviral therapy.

The CDR3 nucleotides read TGTGCCATCAGCGGAATAGCGGGGGGGCGTCGGGGCGGGGAGCTGTTTTTT. Its translation is CAISGIAGGRRGGELFF. The chain is built from TRBV10-3 and TRBJ2-2, with 11 bases aligning to TRBD2. The CDR3 runs 17 residues. The J segment lost 7 bases and the V segment lost 6 bases, leaving 13 bases of the junction unmatched. Germline V gene lookup returns CDR1 ENHRY and CDR2 SYGVKD.